At least ten counts were recorded for the clone carrying this TCR beta chain. Its target is not known. The data derive from a study of T cells in Graves' hyperthyroidism and ophthalmopathy. General observations from the study: Most thyroid clonotypes with frequency above 0.001 were detected in blood.

Regions amplified from RNA transcripts were the TCR beta CDR3 regions. HTBI primers were used for first-round RT-PCR of the TCR CDR3. TCRdb re-analysed the multiplex PCR reads in MiXCR, keeping a single row per CDR3 protein. The profile shows approximately 400,000 distinct CDR3 sequences, around 13% of them singletons. The diagnostic basis comprised clinical symptoms, serum thyroxine and TRAb, thyroid ultrasound and orbital computed tomography. Isolation of PBMCs was performed on approximately 10 ml fresh peripheral blood. Trimming removed 4 bases from V and 6 bases from J, with 17 bases in between. Germline V CDR1 and CDR2: SGDLS, YYNGEE. CDR3 size: 14 residues.

Sequencing was carried out using blood. This receptor was taken from a woman aged 60-75 years with Graves' hyperthyroidism. This rearrangement joins TRBV9 to TRBJ2-7; a weak D match, TRBD2 (6 bases). CDR3 amino acids: CASSTHGGAGEQYF. The CDR3 DNA follows: TGTGCCAGCAGCACCCACGGAGGGGCGGGCGAGCAGTACTTC. The full variable domain, rest sourced from reference TRBV9 and TRBJ2-7, is DSGVTQTPKHLITATGQRVTLRCSPRSGDLSVYWYQQSLDQGLQFLIQYYNGEERAKGNILERFSAQQFPDLHSELNLSSLELGDSALYFCASSTHGGAGEQYFGPGTRLTVT.